This T cell receptor beta chain is drawn from a study of identical twins. Findings of the study overall: Cord blood beta clonotypes that were abundant carried fewer insertions, and memory repertoires showed no such trend. There was more out-of-frame TCR alpha sharing in monozygotic twins than models estimated.

Through template switching, a universal primer site was introduced, and the cDNA contained unique molecular identifiers. TCRdb recomputed calls from the 5' RACE reads with MiXCR, one row per CDR3 protein. The data show some 600,000 distinct CDR3 sequences, just over 7% seen once. This CDR3 contains 15 residues. The ends were cut back, 2 bases at V and 6 bases at J, with 13 bases in the middle. This clonotype was counted ten times or more. What it binds is not known. In every case, the donor was a healthy Caucasian. These data also featured in a second study, about yellow fever vaccine responses in identical twins.

The receptor was derived from a woman under 30 in good health. Material for sequencing was PBMCs. The V and J genes are TRBV12-3 or TRBV12-4 and TRBJ2-2; no reliable D call. CDR3 DNA sequence: TGTGCCAGCAGTTTATTCGCGGCAGTCCCCGGGGAGCTGTTTTTT. The encoded protein is CASSLFAAVPGELFF.